The clone carrying this T cell receptor (beta chain) was observed at least ten times. The data stem from a study of T cells in Graves' hyperthyroidism and ophthalmopathy. There were TCR beta CDR3 regions amplified from RNA transcripts. First-round RT-PCR with HTBI primers amplified the TCR CDR3 region. TCRdb passed the multiplex PCR reads through MiXCR, listing each CDR3 protein once. The repertoire has about 700,000 distinct CDR3 sequences, about 15% of them found once; the top ten carry about 9.4%. The V gene lost 7 bases and the J gene lost 5 bases, with 19 bases spanning the gap. Germline V lookup: CDR1 SGHAT, CDR2 FQNNGV. The CDR3 sequence is 15 residues long. Uncontrolled infection, other autoimmune disease, pregnancy or lactation excluded patients. Diagnoses rested on clinical symptoms, serum thyroxine and TRAb, thyroid ultrasound and orbital computed tomography.

The chain combines TRBV11-2 with TRBJ2-3, with TRBD2 as a possible D gene (6 bases). Sequences were obtained from blood. The sequence derives from a woman aged 18-29 years with Graves' hyperthyroidism. The CDR3 here is CASIKGRERGDTQYF. The DNA for the CDR3 is TGTGCCAGCATCAAGGGCCGGGAGAGGGGAGATACGCAGTATTTT.